This entry describes one TCR beta chain. Its antigen is still unknown. The CDR3 extends over 16 amino acids. V lost 2 bases to trimming and J lost 4 bases; unmatched junction nucleotides: 7. The germline V gene has CDR1 MNHEY and CDR2 SVGAGI. An input of roughly 0.5 to 1 ug of RNA was subjected to reverse transcription using random hexamers. An immunoSEQ multiplex PCR amplified TCR beta CDR3 over 54 Vbeta and 13 Jbeta. One entry per CDR3 protein, called by TCRdb with MiXCR from the immunoSEQ multiplex PCR reads. The sample consists of 150,000 to 200,000 distinct CDR3 sequences, 92% of them appearing once. This entry is derived from a study of CD8 T cells in Susac syndrome. Controls matched for sex and age were healthy donors. TEMRA cells underwent FACS enrichment and CD8+ and CD4+ T cells underwent negative isolation. Whole-study results and caveats: The study recognized that its TCR sequencing and HLA analysis covered a relatively small number of individuals.

The sample consisted of CD4+ T cells from PBMCs. The V gene is TRBV6-5, the J gene TRBJ2-7; 11 bases agree with TRBD1. The sequence was collected from a human donor in good health. CDR3 sequence (DNA): TGTGCCAGCAGTTACGGAGGGACAGGGGGAAATTACGAGCAGTACTTC. It specifies CASSYGGTGGNYEQYF.